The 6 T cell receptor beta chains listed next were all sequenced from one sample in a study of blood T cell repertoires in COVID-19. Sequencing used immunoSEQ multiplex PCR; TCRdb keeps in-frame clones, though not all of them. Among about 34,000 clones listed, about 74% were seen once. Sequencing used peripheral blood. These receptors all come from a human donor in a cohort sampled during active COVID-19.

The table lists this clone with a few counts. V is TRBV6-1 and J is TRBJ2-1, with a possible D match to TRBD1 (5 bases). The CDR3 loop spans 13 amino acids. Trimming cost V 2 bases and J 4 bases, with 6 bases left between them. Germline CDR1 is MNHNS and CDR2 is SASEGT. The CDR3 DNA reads TGTGCCAGCAGTGAAACAGGATACAATGAGCAGTTCTTC. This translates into CASSETGYNEQFF.

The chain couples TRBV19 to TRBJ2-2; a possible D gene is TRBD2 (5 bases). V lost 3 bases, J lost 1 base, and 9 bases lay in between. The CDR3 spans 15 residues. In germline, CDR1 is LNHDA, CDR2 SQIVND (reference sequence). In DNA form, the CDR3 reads TGTGCCAGTAGTATCCGGGGTGAGAACACCGGGGAGCTGTTTTTT. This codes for CASSIRGENTGELFF.

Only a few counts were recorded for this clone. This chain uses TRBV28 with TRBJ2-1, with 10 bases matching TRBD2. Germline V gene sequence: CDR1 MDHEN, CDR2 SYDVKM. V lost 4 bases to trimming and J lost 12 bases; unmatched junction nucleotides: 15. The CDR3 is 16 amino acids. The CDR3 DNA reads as TGTGCCAGCAGTTCATCCGCGAGCGGGAGGGGCTCCGGGCAGTTCTTC. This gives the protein CASSSSASGRGSGQFF.

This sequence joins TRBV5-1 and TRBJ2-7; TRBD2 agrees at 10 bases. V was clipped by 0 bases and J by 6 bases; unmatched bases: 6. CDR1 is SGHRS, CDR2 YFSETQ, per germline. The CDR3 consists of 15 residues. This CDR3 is CASSLVASGGGEQYF. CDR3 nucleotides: TGCGCCAGCAGCTTGGTTGCTAGCGGGGGTGGCGAGCAGTACTTC.

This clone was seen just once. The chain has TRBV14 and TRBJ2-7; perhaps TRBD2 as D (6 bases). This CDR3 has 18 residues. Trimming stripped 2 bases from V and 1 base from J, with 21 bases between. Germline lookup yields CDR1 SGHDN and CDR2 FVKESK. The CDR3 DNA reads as TGTGCCAGCAGCCAAAGTCGGGACTCCTACAGGTTGTCCTACGAGCAGTACTTC. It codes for CASSQSRDSYRLSYEQYF. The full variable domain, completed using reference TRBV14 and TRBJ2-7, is EAGVTQFPSHSVIEKGQTVTLRCDPISGHDNLYWYRRVMGKEIKFLLHFVKESKQDESGMPNNRFLAERTGGTYSTLKVQPAELEDSGVYFCASSQSRDSYRLSYEQYFGPGTRLTVT.

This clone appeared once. CDR3 protein: CAIIRGTVSNEKLFF. DNA of the CDR3: TGTGCCATTATCCGGGGGACAGTTAGTAATGAAAAACTGTTTTTT. This sequence joins TRBV7-9 and TRBJ1-4; 7 nucleotides line up with TRBD1. CDR3 length: 15 amino acids. Germline CDR1 SEHNR, CDR2 FQNEAQ (reference sequence). The V and J ends lost 10 bases and 4 bases, in that order; junction bases with no gene match: 12. Together with reference TRBV7-9 and TRBJ1-4, the CDR3 gives the full variable domain: DTGVSQNPRHKITKRGQNVTFRCDPISEHNRLYWYRQTLGQGPEFLTYFQNEAQLEKSRLLSDRFSAERPKGSFSTLEIQRTEQGDSAMYLCAIIRGTVSNEKLFFGSGTQLSVL.